This record concerns one T cell receptor beta chain sequence. The V and J ends lost 4 bases and 6 bases, in that order; junction bases with no gene match: 4. Looked up from germline, CDR1 is LNHDA and CDR2 is SQIVND (reference sequence). This CDR3 has 15 amino acids. TCRdb's copy holds only in-frame clones and misses some; the assay was immunoSEQ multiplex PCR. The table includes about 400,000 clones, around 87% detected once. This specimen comes from a study of blood T cell repertoires in COVID-19. Overall study: Sites in the United States, Italy and Spain provided acute and convalescent COVID-19 samples. T cells, B-cell-depleted T cells, or PBMCs supplied cDNA or gDNA.

The sequencing input was PBMCs or T cells enriched from blood (not recorded which). V and J are TRBV19 and TRBJ2-1, with TRBD2 matching 12 bases. The sequence came from a man between 35 and 55 years old in a cohort exposed to, infected with or recovered from COVID-19 (not recorded which). CDR3 in amino acids: CASSRTSGNINEQFF. CDR3 coding DNA: TGTGCCAGTAGTAGGACTAGCGGGAACATCAATGAGCAGTTCTTC. Filled out from reference TRBV19 and TRBJ2-1, the complete variable domain reads DGGITQSPKYLFRKEGQNVTLSCEQNLNHDAMYWYRQDPGQGLRLIYYSQIVNDFQKGDIAEGYSVSREKKESFPLTVTSAQKNPTAFYLCASSRTSGNINEQFFGPGTRLTVL.